The rows below give T cell receptor beta chains drawn from one sample of a study of vaccination effects on CD4 cells after COVID-19. Antigen specificity for these receptors is unknown. Generated by immunoSEQ multiplex PCR, the TCRdb table keeps only in-frame clones and is missing some. The sample consists of about 70,000 clones, around 72% of them appearing once. Sequencing was performed on CD4+ T cells from PBMCs cultured with HIV peptides, taken before COVID-19 vaccination. Receptors originate from a human donor who had a prior SARS-CoV-2 infection. The conserved cysteine and the conserved F or W are not part of the CDR3 here. Clone size is not always given. Where it is, it says once, few, many or a class for expanded clones.

TRBV30,few,TRBJ2-2,AWSVHQGRELF
TRBV3-1/TRBV3-2,NA,TRBJ2-5,ASSQTQTYQETQY
TRBV6-1,NA,TRBJ2-1,ASSDLLLSYNEQF
TRBV27,NA,TRBJ1-3,ASRGTHSGNTIY
TRBV20-1,NA,TRBJ2-5,SASTKETQY
TRBV7-2,NA,TRBJ2-7,ASSPGVGLRVPYEQY
TRBV5-1,once,TRBJ1-2,ASSLAPQGANYGYT
TRBV18,medium-sized,TRBJ1-6,ASSPRSLGTSGSPLH
TRBV2,few,TRBJ2-2,ASRGRRDTGELF
TRBV5-1,NA,TRBJ2-1,ASSNGRGGDSSYNEQF
TRBV6-1,NA,TRBJ1-4,ASSETALNEKLF
TRBV19,NA,TRBJ1-5,ASSIALTGVGNQPQH
TRBV4-2,NA,TRBJ1-3,ASSPRQGSSGNTIY
TRBV9,NA,TRBJ1-2,ASSARDRYYGYT
TRBV6-1,NA,TRBJ1-6,ASSETPGGAGSPLH
TRBV11-2,NA,TRBJ2-1,ASSLETPYSDEQF
TRBV7-9,NA,TRBJ2-2,ASSVGQGAVGELF
TRBV6-5,NA,TRBJ1-3,ASSYSPGAPGNTIY
TRBV27,NA,TRBJ2-2,ASSLIAGIPANTGELF
TRBV12-3/TRBV12-4,NA,TRBJ2-1,ASKLDRRNEQF
TRBV19,NA,TRBJ1-5,ASSIIGLKPNQPQH
TRBV9,once,TRBJ2-3,ASSVGGYTDTQY
TRBV29-1,NA,TRBJ2-5,SVVAPGLAGATQETQY
TRBV15,few,TRBJ2-7,ATSTSGGGVREQY
TRBV5-4,once,TRBJ2-3,ASSVPGPEDTQY
TRBV19,NA,TRBJ1-3,ASNQRGASGNTIY
TRBV6-5,NA,TRBJ1-5,ASTGQGNQPQH
TRBV18,NA,TRBJ2-2,ATAIKLAGDTGELF
TRBV18,NA,TRBJ1-1,ASSPRDRVVMNTEAF
TRBV5-1,NA,TRBJ2-2,ASSLGYLNTGELF
TRBV18,NA,TRBJ2-7,ASSPSSYEQY
TRBV7-3,few,TRBJ2-3,ASSSTGGSRDTQY
TRBV18,few,TRBJ1-4,ASSITDRERLF
TRBV3-1/TRBV3-2,NA,TRBJ2-5,ASSPRTSNQETQY
TRBV5-1,NA,TRBJ1-2,ASSLENRVGGYT
TRBV7-3,once,TRBJ1-1,ASSLTGYTEAF
TRBV6-5,few,TRBJ2-5,ASSRTSLETQY
TRBV30,once,TRBJ2-1,AWSVGREAYNEQF
TRBV20-1,NA,TRBJ2-5,SATYSETQY
TRBV27,NA,TRBJ1-2,ASSPAGGLGYT
TRBV10-3,NA,TRBJ2-7,AIARDRGHEQY
TRBV18,once,TRBJ2-7,ASSPPPGQESSYEQY
TRBV27,NA,TRBJ1-2,ASSLSLDRSGYT
TRBV2,few,TRBJ2-5,ASSDQRSYGETQY
TRBV5-4,NA,TRBJ1-1,ASSRDRNTEAF
TRBV7-6,NA,TRBJ2-5,ASSLVWSSGQETQY
TRBV30,few,TRBJ1-1,AWSVDFRTEAF
TRBV5-1,NA,TRBJ2-5,ASSLIGGNGETQY
TRBV3-1/TRBV3-2,NA,TRBJ1-2,ASSQDLGYT
TRBV16,NA,TRBJ2-6,ASSQSVSGANVLT
TRBV6-5,NA,TRBJ2-7,ASSYPGAAGQY
TRBV19,NA,TRBJ2-3,ASRPSGSTDTQY
TRBV3-1/TRBV3-2,NA,TRBJ2-3,ASSQVLFSLVSADTQY
TRBV10-3,NA,TRBJ1-2,AISRQGRVYGYT
TRBV11-3,NA,TRBJ2-7,ASSLAGDEQY
TRBV9,NA,TRBJ1-2,ASSPFSRTETSYGYT
TRBV5-1,once,TRBJ1-3,ASSYTGGNTIY
TRBV9,once,TRBJ2-3,ASSADRYTDTQY
TRBV19,NA,TRBJ2-7,ASSISTSNEQY